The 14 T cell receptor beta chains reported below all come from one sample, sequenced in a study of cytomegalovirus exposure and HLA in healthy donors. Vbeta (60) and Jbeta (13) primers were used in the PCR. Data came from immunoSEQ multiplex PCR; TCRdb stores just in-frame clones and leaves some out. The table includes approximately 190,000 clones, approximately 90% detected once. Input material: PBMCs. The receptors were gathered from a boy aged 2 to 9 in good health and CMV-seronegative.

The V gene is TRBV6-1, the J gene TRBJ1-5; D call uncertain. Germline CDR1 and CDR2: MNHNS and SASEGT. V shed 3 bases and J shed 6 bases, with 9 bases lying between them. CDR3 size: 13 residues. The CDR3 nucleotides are TGTGCCAGCAGTGATGCCTTGGCTCAGCCCCAGCATTTT. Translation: CASSDALAQPQHF.

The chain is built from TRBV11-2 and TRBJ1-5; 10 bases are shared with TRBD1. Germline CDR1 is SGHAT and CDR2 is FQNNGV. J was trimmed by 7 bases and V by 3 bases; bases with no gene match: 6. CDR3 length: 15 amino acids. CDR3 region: CASSLGQGIEQPQHF. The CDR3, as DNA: TGTGCCAGCAGCTTGGGACAGGGGATAGAACAGCCCCAGCATTTT. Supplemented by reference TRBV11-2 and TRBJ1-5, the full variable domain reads EAGVAQSPRYKIIEKRQSVAFWCNPISGHATLYWYQQILGQGPKLLIQFQNNGVVDDSQLPKDRFSAERLKGVDSTLKIQPAKLEDSAVYLCASSLGQGIEQPQHFGDGTRLSIL.

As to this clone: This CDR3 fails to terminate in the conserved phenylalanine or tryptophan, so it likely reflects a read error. DNA of the CDR3: TGCGCCAGCAGCCCAGCCACCGGGACAGGTACCTACGAGCAGTACCTC. Amino acids: CASSPATGTGTYEQYL. The chain joins TRBV5-1 to TRBJ2-7; TRBD1 matches 8 bases. V was pared by 4 bases and J by 2 bases, with 11 bases of the junction left unmatched. The CDR3 sequence is 16 residues long. Germline V gives CDR1 SGHRS, CDR2 YFSETQ.

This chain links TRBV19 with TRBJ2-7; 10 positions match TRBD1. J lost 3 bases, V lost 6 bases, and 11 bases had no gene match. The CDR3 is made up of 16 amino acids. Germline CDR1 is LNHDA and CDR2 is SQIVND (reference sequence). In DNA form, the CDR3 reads TGTGCCAGTAGGGCCGCCGGGACAGGGGCAAACTACGAGCAGTACTTC. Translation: CASRAAGTGANYEQYF.

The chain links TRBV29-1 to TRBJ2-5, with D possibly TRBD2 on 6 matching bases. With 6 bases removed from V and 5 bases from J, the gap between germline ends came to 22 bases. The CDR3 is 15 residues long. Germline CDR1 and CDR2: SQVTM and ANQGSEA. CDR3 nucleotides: TGCAGCGTCGCTAGTGTAGCTGGAGGGAAGGAGACCCAGTACTTC. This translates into CSVASVAGGKETQYF.

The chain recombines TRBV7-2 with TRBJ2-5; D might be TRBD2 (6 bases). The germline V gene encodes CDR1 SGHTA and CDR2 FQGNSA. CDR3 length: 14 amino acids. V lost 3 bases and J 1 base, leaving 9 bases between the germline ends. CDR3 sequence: CASSFGGSQETQYF. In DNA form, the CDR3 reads TGTGCCAGCAGCTTTGGGGGGAGCCAAGAGACCCAGTACTTC.

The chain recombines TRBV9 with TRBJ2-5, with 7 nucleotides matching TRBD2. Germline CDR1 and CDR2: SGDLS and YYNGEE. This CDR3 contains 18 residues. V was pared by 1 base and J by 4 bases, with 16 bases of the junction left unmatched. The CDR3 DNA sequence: TGTGCCAGCAGCGTACCCCCGGGAACGTCAGCGGGATTAGAGACCCAGTACTTC. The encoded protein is CASSVPPGTSAGLETQYF.

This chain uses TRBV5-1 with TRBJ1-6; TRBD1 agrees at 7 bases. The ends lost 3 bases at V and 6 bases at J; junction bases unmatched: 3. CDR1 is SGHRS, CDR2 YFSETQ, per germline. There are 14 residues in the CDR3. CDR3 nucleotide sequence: TGCGCCAGCAGCTGGGACAGTCTTAATTCACCCCTCCACTTT. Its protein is CASSWDSLNSPLHF.

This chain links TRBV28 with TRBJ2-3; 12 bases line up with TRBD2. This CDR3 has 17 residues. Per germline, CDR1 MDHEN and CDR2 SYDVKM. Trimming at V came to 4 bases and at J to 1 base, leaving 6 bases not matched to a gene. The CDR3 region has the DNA TGTGCCAGCAGTTCCGGACTAGCGGGGATCGGCACAGATACGCAGTATTTT. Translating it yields CASSSGLAGIGTDTQYF.

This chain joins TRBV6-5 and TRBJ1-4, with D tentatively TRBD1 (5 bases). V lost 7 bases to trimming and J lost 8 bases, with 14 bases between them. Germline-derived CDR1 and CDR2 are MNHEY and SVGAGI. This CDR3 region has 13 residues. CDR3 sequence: CASIRGRGEKLFF. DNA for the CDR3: TGTGCCAGCATTCGGGGGAGAGGGGAAAAACTGTTTTTT.

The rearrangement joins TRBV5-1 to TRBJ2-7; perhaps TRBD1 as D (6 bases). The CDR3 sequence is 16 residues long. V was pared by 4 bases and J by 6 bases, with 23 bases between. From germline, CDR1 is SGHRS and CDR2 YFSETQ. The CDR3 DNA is TGCGCCAGCAGCCTCGGGGATCTTGGATGGGGGCTCGAGCAGTACTTC. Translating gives CASSLGDLGWGLEQYF.

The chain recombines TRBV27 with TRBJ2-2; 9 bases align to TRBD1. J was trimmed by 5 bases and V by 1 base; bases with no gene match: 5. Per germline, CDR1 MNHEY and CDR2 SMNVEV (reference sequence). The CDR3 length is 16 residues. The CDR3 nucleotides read TGTGCCAGCAGTTTATGGACAGGGGCTTTTACCGGGGAGCTGTTTTTT. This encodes CASSLWTGAFTGELFF.

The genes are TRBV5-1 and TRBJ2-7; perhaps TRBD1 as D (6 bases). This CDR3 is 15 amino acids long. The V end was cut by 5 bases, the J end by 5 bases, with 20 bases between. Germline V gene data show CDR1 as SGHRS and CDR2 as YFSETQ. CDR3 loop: CASSWPGQVKDEQYF. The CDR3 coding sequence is TGCGCCAGCAGTTGGCCGGGACAAGTAAAAGACGAGCAGTACTTC.

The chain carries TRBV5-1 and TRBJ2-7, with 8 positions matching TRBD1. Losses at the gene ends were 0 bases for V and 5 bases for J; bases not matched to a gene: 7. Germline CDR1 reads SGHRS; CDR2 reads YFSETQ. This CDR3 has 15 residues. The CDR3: CASSLVAGGADEQYF. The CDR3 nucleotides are TGCGCCAGCAGCTTGGTAGCAGGGGGCGCAGACGAGCAGTACTTC. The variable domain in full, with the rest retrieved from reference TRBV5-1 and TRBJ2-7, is KAGVTQTPRYLIKTRGQQVTLSCSPISGHRSVSWYQQTPGQGLQFLFEYFSETQRNKGNFPGRFSGRQFSNSRSEMNVSTLELGDSALYLCASSLVAGGADEQYFGPGTRLTVT.